This T cell receptor beta chain stems from a study of molecular identifiers for immune sequencing clone quantification. Germline V gene data show CDR1 as SGHRS and CDR2 as YFSETQ. V was clipped by 0 bases and J by 5 bases; unmatched bases: 0. The CDR3 runs to 13 residues. As previously described, bulk TCR libraries were made using listed TCR primers. TCRdb reanalysed the PCR reads using MiXCR and keeps one entry per CDR3 protein. The data contain about 640,000 distinct CDR3 sequences, just under 20% of them singletons. The sorting of naive CD8 T cells used the CD8+CD4-CCR7+CD45RA+ phenotype. This clonotype was seen repeatedly, ten times or more. Its antigen remains unknown. Whole-study results and caveats: Clone sizes that are highly expanded could be underestimated when identical TCR molecules share a barcode.

The rearrangement links TRBV5-1 to TRBJ2-7, with 9 bases fitting TRBD2. The sequencing input was naive CD8+ T cells from blood, with Jurkat cell RNA spiked in. The subset here: FACS-sorted CD8+CD4-CCR7+CD45RA+ naive T cells. The source is a human donor in good health. Some libraries in this study had Jurkat cell RNA spiked in. CDR3 amino acids: CASSLASGNEQYF. In DNA, the CDR3 is TGCGCCAGCAGCTTGGCTAGCGGGAACGAGCAGTACTTC.